These 14 T cell receptor beta chains were sequenced from one sample in a study of early T cells in non-severe SARS-CoV-2 infection. From the 5' RACE reads, TCRdb called clonotypes with MiXCR, one entry per CDR3 protein. This table holds 80,000 or so distinct CDR3 sequences, roughly 15% found once. The source material was whole blood. Receptors originate from an adult who was a healthcare worker with PCR-confirmed SARS-CoV-2 infection or an uninfected control (not recorded which).

This clonotype has a count of ten or more. The V gene is TRBV29-1, the J gene TRBJ2-3; D not certain. Germline CDR1 SQVTM, CDR2 ANQGSEA. The ends were cut back, 1 base at V and 4 bases at J, with 3 bases in the middle. The CDR3 sequence is 11 residues long. The CDR3 sequence: CSVEVPDTQYF. The CDR3 DNA reads as TGCAGCGTTGAAGTTCCAGATACGCAGTATTTT.

With regard to this clonotype: This may stem from a read error, because a much larger clone lies one nucleotide away. The chain uses TRBV5-6 and TRBJ1-1; a possible D gene is TRBD1 (5 bases). The CDR3 covers 17 residues. Germline loops: CDR1 SGHDT, CDR2 YYEEEE. The DNA for the CDR3 is TGTGTCAGCAGCTTGGGGCAGGGAGCGATACGGAGCACTGAAGCTTTCTTT. Its translation is CVSSLGQGAIRSTEAFF.

This clonotype has a handful of counts. The genes are TRBV6-5 and TRBJ1-2; 8 bases agree with TRBD1. The CDR3 length is 13 residues. V trimming: 6 bases; J trimming: 6 bases; junction bases outside the gene matches: 6. Germline CDR1 and CDR2: MNHEY and SVGAGI. The CDR3 DNA sequence: TGTGCCAGCAGCCTGCGGACAGGGAATGGCTACACCTTC. Its translation is CASSLRTGNGYTF.

This rearrangement joins TRBV6-2 or TRBV6-3 to TRBJ2-7; D not certain. V was cut by 5 bases and J by 1 base, with 9 bases left in between. Germline V CDR1 and CDR2: MNHEY, SVGEGT. This CDR3 region has 13 residues. The CDR3 DNA is TGTGCCAGCAGTCGGTCACTATCCTACGAGCAGTACTTC. This gives the protein CASSRSLSYEQYF.

A few counts support this clonotype. This CDR3 reads CSATGITDYGYTF. DNA of the CDR3: TGCAGCGCTACGGGGATAACCGACTATGGCTACACCTTC. This sequence joins TRBV29-1 and TRBJ1-2; D not resolved. The V and J ends lost 7 bases and 3 bases respectively, with 15 bases between them. There are 13 residues in the CDR3. Germline CDR1 and CDR2: SQVTM and ANQGSEA.

This clonotype has ten or more counts. CDR3 sequence reads: CASSNADGPPNEKLFF. The CDR3 DNA reads TGTGCCAGCAGTAACGCCGACGGGCCCCCCAATGAAAAACTGTTTTTT. The chain has TRBV6-2 or TRBV6-3 and TRBJ1-4; D is undetermined. V lost 5 bases to trimming and J lost 5 bases, with 18 bases between them. This CDR3 has 16 amino acids. Germline CDR1 and CDR2: MNHEY and SVGEGT.

This clonotype came up a few times. The chain has TRBV11-3 and TRBJ2-1, with 9 positions matching TRBD2. V lost 2 bases and J lost 5; bases outside the gene matches: 10. CDR1 and CDR2 from the germline V gene are SGHNT and YENEEA. This CDR3 has 17 amino acids. The CDR3 loop reads CASSLLAGRLLNNEQFF. The CDR3 DNA is TGTGCCAGCAGCTTACTAGCGGGACGGCTTCTAAACAATGAGCAGTTCTTC.

J is TRBJ2-3 and V is TRBV6-4; 14 bases align to TRBD2. V lost 2 bases to trimming and J lost 5 bases; unmatched junction nucleotides: 0. In germline, CDR1 is MRHNA, CDR2 SNTAGT. The length of the CDR3 is 15 residues. Written as DNA, the CDR3 is TGTGCCAGCAGTGACGGGACTAGCGGGGGAGATACGCAGTATTTT. Translated: CASSDGTSGGDTQYF.

The table lists this clonotype with many counts. This chain connects TRBV18 to TRBJ1-2; tentatively, D is TRBD1 (5 bases). The CDR3 has 12 amino acids. Germline CDR1 and CDR2: KGHSH and LQKENI. V lost 4 bases, J lost 6 bases, and 9 bases lay in between. CDR3 sequence (DNA): TGTGCCAGCTCACGCAGGGATGATGGCTACACCTTC. Translation gives CASSRRDDGYTF.

The chain employs TRBV5-5 and TRBJ1-2; 7 positions agree with TRBD1. V lost 3 bases, J lost 0 bases, and 5 bases stayed unmatched. Germline CDR1 and CDR2: SGHKS and YYEKEE (reference sequence). CDR3 length equals 15 residues. The CDR3 DNA reads TGTGCCAGCAGCTCAGGGGGAGAAGCTAACTATGGCTACACCTTC. Translating gives CASSSGGEANYGYTF. The full variable domain, completed using reference TRBV5-5 and TRBJ1-2, is DAGVTQSPTHLIKTRGQQVTLRCSPISGHKSVSWYQQVLGQGPQFIFQYYEKEERGRGNFPDRFSARQFPNYSSELNVNALLLGDSALYLCASSSGGEANYGYTFGSGTRLTVV.

This clonotype appeared many times. The chain employs TRBV4-1 and TRBJ1-2, with 8 bases aligning to TRBD1. Trimming removed 0 bases from V and 2 bases from J; junction bases left unmatched: 14. Germline V gene data show CDR1 as MGHRA and CDR2 as YSYEKL. The CDR3 totals 19 residues. The CDR3 reads CASSQDNLVAGQGNYGYTF. The CDR3 nucleotides read TGCGCCAGCAGCCAAGACAATTTGGTTGCAGGACAGGGCAACTATGGCTACACCTTC.

The chain joins TRBV20-1 to TRBJ2-1; D may match TRBD1 or TRBD2 (5 bases each). The germline V gene has CDR1 DFQATT and CDR2 SNEGSKA (reference sequence). The CDR3 runs 10 residues. CDR3 protein: CSPSGGEQFF. Here the CDR3 DNA reads TGCAGCCCGAGTGGGGGTGAGCAGTTCTTC.

V gene TRBV29-1 combines with J gene TRBJ2-7, with 7 bases lining up with TRBD1. CDR3 length: 13 residues. V shed 6 bases and J 6 bases; nucleotides not matched to a gene: 11. CDR1 and CDR2 (germline): SQVTM, ANQGSEA. CDR3 bases: TGCAGCGTCCAGGTGACAGGGTGGAGCGAGCAGTACTTC. Translation gives CSVQVTGWSEQYF.

This clonotype was seen ten or more times. The chain combines TRBV20-1 with TRBJ1-3; weak D call: TRBD1 (5 bases). With 2 bases removed from V and 2 bases from J, the gap between germline ends came to 7 bases. The CDR3 spans 13 residues. Germline loops: CDR1 DFQATT, CDR2 SNEGSKA (reference sequence). For the CDR3, the DNA is TGCAGTGCTAGATTCAGGGCTGGAAACACCATATATTTT. Encoded protein: CSARFRAGNTIYF.